This T cell receptor beta chain was sequenced during a study of cytomegalovirus exposure and HLA in healthy donors. Amplification used 60 Vbeta primers and 13 Jbeta primers. Sequencing used immunoSEQ multiplex PCR; TCRdb keeps in-frame clones, though not all of them. This sample yields around 100,000 clones, of which 70% are seen a single time; 8.7% belongs to the top ten. This clone was recorded a few times. The sequencing sample was made of PBMCs. The origin of this receptor is a young man in good health and CMV-seropositive.

The chain's CDR3 is CASIERASGTIYF. In DNA form, the CDR3 reads TGTGCCAGCATAGAGAGGGCGTCGGGCACCATATATTTT. The chain carries TRBV28 and TRBJ1-3; D is unresolved. Trimming left V 7 bases short and J 9 bases short, with 16 bases between. The CDR3 consists of 13 residues. CDR1 and CDR2 (germline): MDHEN, SYDVKM.